This TCR beta chain came from a study of control samples from healthy donors and cancer patients. Clones were sequenced by immunoSEQ multiplex PCR, and TCRdb holds only the in-frame ones, with some missing. The sample includes some 120,000 clones, 87% of them seen just once. The sequence was obtained from a man aged 25-40 years in good health. Source material: blood.

CDR3 sequence reads: CASTLAGGYGYTF. The CDR3 DNA sequence: TGTGCCAGCACATTGGCAGGGGGGTATGGCTACACCTTC. The genes are TRBV6-5 and TRBJ1-2, with 7 bases fitting TRBD1. Germline trimming cut 7 bases from V and 5 bases from J; bases unmatched to any gene: 7. From germline, CDR1 is MNHEY and CDR2 SVGAGI. The CDR3 is made up of 13 amino acids.